The 23 T cell receptor beta chains presented below share a single source sample, sequenced in a study of blood T cell repertoires in COVID-19. Libraries were prepared by immunoSEQ multiplex PCR; TCRdb keeps only in-frame clonotypes and omits some of them. Among more than 30,000 clones listed, approximately 87% were seen once. Material for sequencing was peripheral blood. The source is a man aged 50-59 years with active or convalescent COVID-19.

V is TRBV6-2 or TRBV6-3 and J is TRBJ2-7, with TRBD2 matching 8 bases. The CDR3 is made up of 14 amino acids. CDR1 MNHEY and CDR2 SVGEGT come from the germline V gene. Trimming removed 2 bases from V and 4 bases from J; junction bases left unmatched: 4. CDR3 residues: CASSYPSGSYEQYF. The CDR3 region has the DNA TGTGCCAGCAGTTACCCTAGCGGGTCGTACGAGCAGTACTTC.

The chain employs TRBV5-1 and TRBJ2-2; possible D gene TRBD2, 5 bases. The V gene's germline CDR1 is SGHRS and CDR2 YFSETQ. V lost 5 bases and J 5 bases, leaving 13 bases between the germline ends. The CDR3 spans 14 residues. CDR3 sequence: CASRGEGNTGELFF. For the CDR3, the DNA is TGCGCCAGCAGGGGTGAGGGAAATACCGGGGAGCTGTTTTTT.

The chain has TRBV28 and TRBJ1-5, with D tentatively TRBD1 (6 bases). The V gene's germline CDR1 is MDHEN and CDR2 SYDVKM. This CDR3 has 17 residues. Trimming took off 0 bases at V and 0 bases at J, with 12 bases between the two ends. The CDR3 sequence: CASSLWRGAISNQPQHF. CDR3 nucleotides: TGTGCCAGCAGTTTATGGCGGGGGGCGATTAGCAATCAGCCCCAGCATTTT.

The chain carries TRBV3-1 (or the pseudogene TRBV3-2) and TRBJ2-2, with 7 bases aligning to TRBD2. After removal of 0 bases from V and 1 base from J, the junction contained 8 bases not matched to a gene. The CDR3 has 18 amino acids. Germline-derived CDR1 and CDR2 are LGHDT and YNNKEL (reference sequence). The CDR3 reads CASSQDPSGAKNTGELFF. CDR3 sequence (DNA): TGTGCCAGCAGCCAAGATCCTAGCGGAGCTAAGAACACCGGGGAGCTGTTTTTT.

The rearrangement links TRBV28 to TRBJ2-7; 8 nucleotides line up with TRBD1. V lost 3 bases and J lost 4; bases outside the gene matches: 8. In germline, CDR1 is MDHEN, CDR2 SYDVKM. This CDR3 is built from 15 residues. The CDR3 here is CASSFSGQGFYEQYF. CDR3 bases: TGTGCCAGCAGTTTTAGTGGACAGGGTTTTTACGAGCAGTACTTC.

The J gene is TRBJ1-5, the V gene TRBV5-1; weak D call: TRBD1 (5 bases). Trimming left V 4 bases short and J 1 base short, with 6 bases between. The CDR3 is 13 residues long. Germline CDR1 and CDR2: SGHRS and YFSETQ. CDR3 coding DNA: TGCGCCAGCAGCACAGGCAGCAATCAGCCCCAGCATTTT. Residues: CASSTGSNQPQHF.

This chain links TRBV6-5 with TRBJ1-5; 7 bases map to TRBD1. Per germline, CDR1 MNHEY and CDR2 SVGAGI. Trimming removed 6 bases from V and 4 bases from J; junction bases left unmatched: 6. The CDR3 runs 14 residues. CDR3 bases: TGTGCCAGCAGCGAGGACAGGCAGAATCAGCCCCAGCATTTT. It codes for CASSEDRQNQPQHF.

This clone has only a few counts. The rearrangement uses TRBV28 and TRBJ1-6, with TRBD1 identical over 8 bases. The CDR3 is 14 amino acids. Trimming removed 5 bases from V and 6 bases from J; junction bases left unmatched: 3. Germline CDR1 MDHEN, CDR2 SYDVKM. The CDR3 reads CASSPTGANSPLHF. CDR3 in DNA: TGTGCCAGCAGTCCGACAGGGGCTAATTCACCCCTCCACTTT. The full variable domain, completed using reference TRBV28 and TRBJ1-6, is DVKVTQSSRYLVKRTGEKVFLECVQDMDHENMFWYRQDPGLGLRLIYFSYDVKMKEKGDIPEGYSVSREKKERFSLILESASTNQTSMYLCASSPTGANSPLHFGNGTRLTVT.

The V call is TRBV9, the J call TRBJ2-2; D uncertain. This CDR3 region has 14 residues. Trimming removed 0 bases at V and 2 bases at J, with 5 bases between. CDR1 is SGDLS, CDR2 YYNGEE, per germline. Here the CDR3 DNA reads TGTGCCAGCAGCGTAGGGCCAAACACCGGGGAGCTGTTTTTT. This gives the protein CASSVGPNTGELFF. Complete variable domain (other parts from reference TRBV9 and TRBJ2-2): DSGVTQTPKHLITATGQRVTLRCSPRSGDLSVYWYQQSLDQGLQFLIQYYNGEERAKGNILERFSAQQFPDLHSELNLSSLELGDSALYFCASSVGPNTGELFFGEGSRLTVL.

J is TRBJ2-7 and V is TRBV28, with TRBD1 matching 11 bases. This CDR3 comprises 16 residues. Per germline, CDR1 MDHEN and CDR2 SYDVKM. Germline trimming cut 5 bases from V and 0 bases from J; bases unmatched to any gene: 6. CDR3 loop: CASSIPGQGVSYEQYF. The CDR3 DNA reads as TGTGCCAGCAGTATACCGGGACAGGGGGTCTCCTACGAGCAGTACTTC.

The chain is built from TRBV5-1 and TRBJ1-2; possible D gene TRBD1, 6 bases. Trimming pared 4 bases from V and 2 bases from J, leaving 18 bases between. CDR3 length: 16 amino acids. Germline CDR1 reads SGHRS; CDR2 reads YFSETQ. This CDR3 reads CASSTHTGTTNYGYTF. CDR3 sequence (DNA): TGCGCCAGCAGCACACACACCGGGACAACCAACTATGGCTACACCTTC. Based on the CDR3 plus reference TRBV5-1 and TRBJ1-2, the full variable domain is KAGVTQTPRYLIKTRGQQVTLSCSPISGHRSVSWYQQTPGQGLQFLFEYFSETQRNKGNFPGRFSGRQFSNSRSEMNVSTLELGDSALYLCASSTHTGTTNYGYTFGSGTRLTVV.

The J gene is TRBJ1-6, the V gene TRBV20-1; TRBD1 matches 7 bases. Germline lookup yields CDR1 DFQATT and CDR2 SNEGSKA (reference sequence). V trimming: 3 bases; J trimming: 10 bases; junction bases outside the gene matches: 12. CDR3 length equals 15 residues. This CDR3 reads CSASLQGPRYSPLHF. CDR3 nucleotide sequence: TGCAGTGCTAGTTTACAGGGGCCACGGTACTCACCCCTCCACTTT.

The chain recombines TRBV27 with TRBJ2-7; the match to TRBD1 covers 11 bases. Germline V gives CDR1 MNHEY, CDR2 SMNVEV (reference sequence). Trimming at V came to 8 bases and at J to 6 bases, leaving 12 bases not matched to a gene. This CDR3 has 15 amino acids. The CDR3 is CASGTTDRGPLEQYF. The CDR3 region has the DNA TGTGCCAGCGGTACAACGGACAGGGGGCCACTCGAGCAGTACTTC.

This clone is medium-sized in the sample. The chain carries TRBV6-1 and TRBJ2-7; D gene ambiguous. Germline loops: CDR1 MNHNS, CDR2 SASEGT. CDR3 length: 13 residues. V gave up 1 base and J gave up 3 bases, with 7 bases separating them. CDR3 sequence reads: CASSEGHLYEQYF. The CDR3 coding sequence is TGTGCCAGCAGTGAAGGGCACCTCTACGAGCAGTACTTC.

The genes are TRBV19 and TRBJ2-1; D ambiguous. The V end lost 6 bases, the J end lost 7 bases, and 10 bases lay between the germline ends. The CDR3 totals 12 residues. Germline CDR1 LNHDA, CDR2 SQIVND (reference sequence). The CDR3 loop reads CASRSAWNEQFF. The DNA of the CDR3 is TGTGCCAGTAGGAGCGCCTGGAATGAGCAGTTCTTC.

The chain combines TRBV28 with TRBJ2-1; 14 nucleotides line up with TRBD2. Trimming cost V 6 bases and J 7 bases; bases outside gene matches: 5. Germline-derived CDR1 and CDR2 are MDHEN and SYDVKM. The CDR3 is 15 amino acids. The CDR3 DNA reads as TGTGCCAGCAGAAGGGGACTAGCGGGAGCTAATGAGCAGTTCTTC. This translates into CASRRGLAGANEQFF.

This clone occurred a few times. The V and J genes are TRBV4-1 and TRBJ1-2; the D gene is possibly TRBD1 (5 bases). The ends were cut back, 2 bases at V and 6 bases at J, with 13 bases in the middle. This CDR3 has 14 residues. In germline, CDR1 is MGHRA, CDR2 YSYEKL. In DNA form, the CDR3 reads TGCGCCAGCAGCCAATTTGGGGAGGGGAATGGCTACACCTTC. This encodes CASSQFGEGNGYTF.

The chain employs TRBV5-1 and TRBJ1-1; maybe TRBD1 (6 bases). The germline V gene has CDR1 SGHRS and CDR2 YFSETQ. Trimming shortened V by 2 bases and J by 0 bases, and 8 bases separated the two germline ends. The CDR3 is 14 residues long. The CDR3 protein is CASSFDRMNTEAFF. CDR3 bases: TGCGCCAGCAGCTTCGACAGGATGAACACTGAAGCTTTCTTT.

V and J are TRBV7-2 and TRBJ2-7, with 9 bases fitting TRBD2. The germline gives CDR1 SGHTA, CDR2 FQGNSA. V lost 5 bases to trimming and J lost 0 bases; unmatched junction nucleotides: 8. The CDR3 is 16 amino acids. CDR3 DNA sequence: TGTGCCAGCAGCCCCCTGACTAGCGGAAGCTCCTACGAGCAGTACTTC. Translating it yields CASSPLTSGSSYEQYF.

The rearrangement joins TRBV6-5 to TRBJ2-1; 12 bases are a match to TRBD1. V trimming: 0 bases; J trimming: 7 bases; junction bases outside the gene matches: 1. Looked up from germline, CDR1 is MNHEY and CDR2 is SVGAGI. The CDR3 sequence is 15 residues long. DNA of the CDR3: TGTGCCAGCAGTTACTCGGGACAGGGGGCAAATGAGCAGTTCTTC. This translates into CASSYSGQGANEQFF.

The chain has TRBV28 and TRBJ2-7; possible D gene TRBD2, 5 bases. Trimming took off 4 bases at V and 3 bases at J, with 16 bases between the two ends. Germline V lookup: CDR1 MDHEN, CDR2 SYDVKM. CDR3 size: 15 residues. Here the CDR3 reads CASSSLGGRVYEQYF. The DNA for the CDR3 is TGTGCCAGCAGTTCACTAGGTGGAAGGGTCTACGAGCAGTACTTC.

The chain uses TRBV5-4 and TRBJ1-1; TRBD1 is a possible D gene (6 bases). This CDR3 contains 14 residues. V was cut by 1 base and J by 2 bases, with 9 bases left in between. Per the germline V gene, CDR1 is SGHNT and CDR2 is YYREEE (reference sequence). CDR3 coding DNA: TGTGCCAGCAGCTTGCTAGGGGGAAACACTGAAGCTTTCTTT. Amino acids: CASSLLGGNTEAFF.

J is TRBJ1-6 and V is TRBV28; a weak D match, TRBD1 (6 bases). This CDR3 comprises 18 residues. V was shortened by 5 bases and J by 0 bases, with 17 bases between the two germline ends. Per the germline V gene, CDR1 is MDHEN and CDR2 is SYDVKM. Written as DNA, the CDR3 is TGTGCCAGCAGTCCATCCTATTCAGGGGTCTCCTATAATTCACCCCTCCACTTT. Translated: CASSPSYSGVSYNSPLHF.